This section outlines one TCR beta chain sequence together with its context. These data come from a study of technical replicates of blood from several donors. In germline, CDR1 is MDHEN, CDR2 SYDVKM. V was shortened by 6 bases and J by 3 bases, with 9 bases between the two germline ends. The CDR3 extends over 12 amino acids. Repertoires were generated with immunoSEQ multiplex PCR, while TCRdb's copy carries only in-frame clones and drops some. The sample lists approximately 92,000 clones, nearly 97% occurring once. This receptor was taken from a human donor in good health. The specimen was T cells isolated from PBMCs. This sequence joins TRBV28 and TRBJ2-7, with D tentatively TRBD1 (6 bases). Here the CDR3 reads CASSNRVYEQYF. In DNA form, the CDR3 reads TGTGCCAGCAGCAACAGGGTCTACGAGCAGTACTTC. The complete variable domain, with remaining parts taken from reference TRBV28 and TRBJ2-7, reads DVKVTQSSRYLVKRTGEKVFLECVQDMDHENMFWYRQDPGLGLRLIYFSYDVKMKEKGDIPEGYSVSREKKERFSLILESASTNQTSMYLCASSNRVYEQYFGPGTRLTVT.